This T cell receptor beta chain is drawn from a study of T cell changes during pregnancy in multiple sclerosis (dated by TCRdb to about 2019). General notes on the study: The study looked at changes in the T cell repertoire across pregnancy in women with multiple sclerosis.

In regard to this clone: It has no known antigen specificity. No much larger clone exists at a distance of one base, and base qualities are not known.

Library prep was done by the immunoSEQ multiplex PCR assay. TCRdb holds this immuneACCESS table with in-frame rearrangements only. Some clones are missing; in checked studies, unresolved V genes explain under half, and the rest has no known cause. The sample table lists some 60,000 clones, 90% of them with a count of one. 3% to 4% of the sample lies in the top ten. The TCR originated in a female donor in good health, enrolled as a control in a pregnancy study. Specimen: peripheral blood, collected in the first trimester of pregnancy.

The nucleotides read TGTGCCAGTATTAGCGGGCGAAAAGGAGATACGCAGTATTTT. Translated, it gives CASISGRKGDTQYF. This chain joins TRBV19 to TRBJ2-3; 7 bases in the junction line up with TRBD2. Ends trimmed: V by 7 bases, J by 5 bases; bases unmatched to a gene: 9. The CDR1 and CDR2 encoded by the germline V gene (reference sequence) are LNHDA and SQIVND. Including cysteine and phenylalanine, the CDR3 has 14 amino acids. CDR3 DNA is the only sequence kept; it has 42 bases, read in frame from the first base.